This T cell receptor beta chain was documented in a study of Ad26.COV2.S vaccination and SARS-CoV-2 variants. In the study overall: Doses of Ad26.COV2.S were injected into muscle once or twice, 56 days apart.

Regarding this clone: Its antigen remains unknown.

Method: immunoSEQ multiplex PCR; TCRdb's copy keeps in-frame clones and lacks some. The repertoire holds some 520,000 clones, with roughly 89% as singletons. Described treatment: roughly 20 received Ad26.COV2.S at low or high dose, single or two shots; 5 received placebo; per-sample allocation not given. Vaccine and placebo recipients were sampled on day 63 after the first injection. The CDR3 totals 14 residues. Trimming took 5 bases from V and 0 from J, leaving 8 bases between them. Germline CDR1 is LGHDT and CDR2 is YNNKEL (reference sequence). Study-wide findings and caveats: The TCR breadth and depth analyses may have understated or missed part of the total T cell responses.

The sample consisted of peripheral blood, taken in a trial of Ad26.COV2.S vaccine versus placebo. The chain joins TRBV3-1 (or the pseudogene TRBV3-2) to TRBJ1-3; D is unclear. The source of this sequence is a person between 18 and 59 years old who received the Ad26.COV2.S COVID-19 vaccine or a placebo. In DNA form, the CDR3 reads TGTGCCAGCAGCGACGGCCCCTCTGGAAACACCATATATTTT. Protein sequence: CASSDGPSGNTIYF.